The next 29 T cell receptor beta chains were all read from a single sample in a study of blood T cells in healthy people across ages. For the second PCR, which ran for about 6 to 11 cycles, a sample-barcoded 5' primer and a J-beta primer mix were used. MiXCR, run by TCRdb on the 5' RACE reads, gives a single entry per CDR3 protein. The sample has some 1.5 million distinct CDR3 sequences, less than 45% seen once. The sequenced sample was blood. Receptors were obtained from a woman younger than 30 in good health.

The rearrangement uses TRBV10-2 and TRBJ1-5, with 7 bases that match TRBD1. Germline V gene lookup returns CDR1 WSHSY and CDR2 SAAADI. V lost 5 bases and J lost 0; bases outside the gene matches: 4. This CDR3 has 15 residues. The CDR3 here is CASSPYRGSNQPQHF. Written as DNA, the CDR3 is TGCGCCAGCAGTCCTTACAGGGGTAGCAATCAGCCCCAGCATTTT.

The chain has TRBV7-2 and TRBJ1-1, with D uncertain. Germline V gene sequence: CDR1 SGHTA, CDR2 FQGNSA. Trimming left V 5 bases short and J 4 bases short, with 14 bases between. The CDR3 is 14 amino acids. For the CDR3, the DNA is TGTACCAGCAGCGCAAACGGATGGGGCACTGAAGCTTTCTTT. As protein: CTSSANGWGTEAFF.

The rearrangement uses TRBV14 and TRBJ2-7; weak D call: TRBD2 (6 bases). The CDR3 has 16 amino acids. Trimming shortened V by 2 bases and J by 0 bases, and 14 bases separated the two germline ends. Germline V gene data show CDR1 as SGHDN and CDR2 as FVKESK. The CDR3 loop is CASSQLTGTDSYEQYF. The CDR3 DNA follows: TGTGCCAGCAGCCAACTCACCGGGACTGACTCCTACGAGCAGTACTTC.

This clonotype appeared a few times. The chain joins TRBV2 to TRBJ2-3; the D is unclear. There are 15 residues in the CDR3. The germline CDR1 and CDR2 sequences are SNHLY and FYNNEI. Trimming removed 2 bases from V and 2 bases from J, with 11 bases in between. The CDR3 reads CASSEQLRTTDTQYF. Here the CDR3 DNA reads TGTGCCAGCAGTGAACAGCTACGAACCACAGATACGCAGTATTTT.

Only a few counts were recorded for this clonotype. The chain joins TRBV7-3 to TRBJ2-3; 7 nucleotides agree with TRBD1. There are 15 residues in the CDR3. Trimming took 4 bases from V and 5 from J; bases not matched to a gene: 9. Germline lookup yields CDR1 SGHTA and CDR2 FQGTGA. The DNA for the CDR3 is TGTGCCAGCAGCTCCTTGACAGGGAGTGGAGATACGCAGTATTTT. Its translation: CASSSLTGSGDTQYF.

In regard to this clonotype: A much larger clone lies one base from this, so it may be a read error. The gene calls are TRBV12-3 or TRBV12-4 and TRBJ2-7; D unclear. The CDR3 has 12 amino acids. CDR3 loop: CTSSWSGYEQYF. DNA of the CDR3: TGTACCAGCAGTTGGAGTGGCTACGAGCAGTACTTC.

In its sample, this clonotype was seen a few times. V and J are TRBV27 and TRBJ2-1; the match to TRBD2 covers 10 bases. J lost 2 bases, V lost 6 bases, and 4 bases had no gene match. Germline lookup yields CDR1 MNHEY and CDR2 SMNVEV (reference sequence). This CDR3 has 15 residues. The CDR3 nucleotides are TGTGCCAGCAGGCTAGCGGGAGTGACCTACAATGAGCAGTTCTTC. Residues: CASRLAGVTYNEQFF.

This clonotype showed up just a few times. V usage is TRBV20-1 and J usage is TRBJ2-7; a weak D match, TRBD1 (5 bases). V was pared by 3 bases and J by 4 bases, with 16 bases between. The CDR3 runs to 14 residues. CDR1 and CDR2 (germline): DFQATT, SNEGSKA (reference sequence). Written as DNA, the CDR3 is TGCAGTGCTAGGAGGACAAGCAGATCATACGAGCAGTACTTC. Protein: CSARRTSRSYEQYF.

The genes are TRBV29-1 and TRBJ1-1; D is unresolved. Trimming removed 7 bases at V and 0 bases at J, with 15 bases between. CDR1 SQVTM and CDR2 ANQGSEA come from the germline V gene. The CDR3 consists of 14 residues. The CDR3 DNA follows: TGCAGCGCCCACGAAGGTCGCCTGAACACTGAAGCTTTCTTT. This translates into CSAHEGRLNTEAFF.

The rearrangement links TRBV12-3 or TRBV12-4 to TRBJ2-3; 11 bases align to TRBD2. V was pared by 6 bases and J by 2 bases, with 7 bases of the junction left unmatched. The CDR3 contains 16 residues. The CDR3 DNA is TGTGCCAGCAGCCCAATGGGACTAGCGGTCACAGATACGCAGTATTTT. It specifies CASSPMGLAVTDTQYF.

This clonotype occurred a few times. This chain links TRBV7-9 with TRBJ2-7, with 10 bases fitting TRBD1. The CDR3 spans 15 residues. Germline values: CDR1 SEHNR, CDR2 FQNEAQ (reference sequence). V dropped 1 base and J dropped 6; count of bases not matched to a gene: 6. The CDR3 is CASSLDRDRGSEQYF. Here the CDR3 DNA reads TGTGCCAGCAGCTTAGACCGGGACAGGGGTTCCGAGCAGTACTTC.

The CDR3 region is CSARGGADTEAFF. The CDR3 DNA is TGCAGTGCTAGGGGGGGCGCGGACACTGAAGCTTTCTTT. The chain employs TRBV20-1 and TRBJ1-1, with a weak D call TRBD1 (6 bases). V lost 3 bases and J 3 bases, leaving 11 bases between the germline ends. Germline lookup yields CDR1 DFQATT and CDR2 SNEGSKA (reference sequence). The CDR3 runs to 13 residues.

J is TRBJ2-7 and V is TRBV29-1; the match to TRBD2 covers 10 bases. From germline, CDR1 is SQVTM and CDR2 ANQGSEA. Unmatched junction bases numbered 4, after V lost 5 bases and J lost 3 bases. The CDR3 contains 13 residues. The CDR3 DNA follows: TGCAGCGTTTGTTTAGCGGGAGGCTACGAGCAGTACTTC. Translated: CSVCLAGGYEQYF.

The V call is TRBV5-1, the J call TRBJ2-2, with 11 bases aligning to TRBD1. The CDR3 runs to 16 residues. Germline trimming cut 4 bases from V and 4 bases from J; bases unmatched to any gene: 6. CDR1 is SGHRS and CDR2 is YFSETQ in the germline V gene. The CDR3 protein is CASSTGQGASTGELFF. The CDR3 DNA reads TGCGCCAGCAGCACAGGACAGGGGGCTAGCACCGGGGAGCTGTTTTTT. Full variable domain (rest looked up from reference TRBV5-1 and TRBJ2-2): KAGVTQTPRYLIKTRGQQVTLSCSPISGHRSVSWYQQTPGQGLQFLFEYFSETQRNKGNFPGRFSGRQFSNSRSEMNVSTLELGDSALYLCASSTGQGASTGELFFGEGSRLTVL.

V usage is TRBV11-2 and J usage is TRBJ2-5; 9 bases are shared with TRBD1. CDR1 and CDR2 from the germline V gene are SGHAT and FQNNGV. The CDR3 is made up of 16 amino acids. Trimming at V came to 5 bases and at J to 7 bases, leaving 14 bases not matched to a gene. CDR3 sequence (DNA): TGTGCCAGCAGCAAAGAGGGGACAGGGACGCTGGGGACCCAGTACTTC. Amino acid sequence: CASSKEGTGTLGTQYF.

J is TRBJ2-7 and V is TRBV10-3; D is unresolved. Germline lookup yields CDR1 ENHRY and CDR2 SYGVKD. Trimming removed 8 bases at V and 0 bases at J, with 8 bases between. This CDR3 has 12 amino acids. The CDR3 nucleotides read TGTGCCATCGCCAGAAGCTCCTACGAGCAGTACTTC. Translation gives CAIARSSYEQYF.

V usage is TRBV15 and J usage is TRBJ2-1; D remains unclear. V was shortened by 0 bases and J by 6 bases, with 12 bases between the two germline ends. This CDR3 is built from 15 residues. CDR1 is LNHNV, CDR2 YYDKDF, per germline (reference sequence). DNA of the CDR3: TGTGCCACCAGCAGAGAACCCCATTGGTCCAATGAGCAGTTCTTC. Translated, it gives CATSREPHWSNEQFF.

J is TRBJ2-1 and V is TRBV5-5; D may be TRBD2 (7 bases). Judging by the DNA end, TRBJ2-7 fits better; the J call may be wrong. Germline loops: CDR1 SGHKS, CDR2 YYEKEE (reference sequence). The CDR3 sequence is 17 residues long. The CDR3 nucleotides read TGTGCCAGCAGCTTGTACGCGGCGGGGGCTATGGGGAATGAGCAGTACTTC. Amino acid sequence: CASSLYAAGAMGNEQYF.

This clonotype was counted between two and nine times. J is TRBJ1-1 and V is TRBV27, with a possible D match to TRBD1 (5 bases). Trimming removed 3 bases at V and 7 bases at J, with 12 bases between. CDR3 length: 13 amino acids. Germline V CDR1 and CDR2: MNHEY, SMNVEV (reference sequence). The CDR3 region has the DNA TGTGCCAGCAGTTTTGGAAGGGGAGATGAAGCTTTCTTT. Amino acid sequence: CASSFGRGDEAFF.

This clonotype appeared a few times. The chain uses TRBV4-3 and TRBJ2-3; TRBD2 matches at 8 bases. CDR1 LGHNA and CDR2 YSLEER come from the germline V gene. With 2 bases clipped from V and 0 bases from J, the junction kept 4 bases outside the gene matches. This CDR3 contains 16 residues. The CDR3 nucleotides read TGCGCCAGCAGCCAACGTTTAGCGGGGAGCACAGATACGCAGTATTTT. Its protein product is CASSQRLAGSTDTQYF.

This rearrangement joins TRBV2 to TRBJ2-5; 10 nucleotides match TRBD1. J lost 2 bases, V lost 7 bases, and 4 bases had no gene match. From germline, CDR1 is SNHLY and CDR2 FYNNEI. This CDR3 has 14 amino acids. The CDR3 loop reads CASKVDRGQETQYF. DNA for the CDR3: TGTGCCAGCAAAGTGGACAGGGGGCAAGAGACCCAGTACTTC.

As for this clonotype: One junction end does not reproduce the germline sequence, and a read error may be involved. This sequence joins TRBV27 and TRBJ2-1, with D perhaps TRBD1 or TRBD2 (5 bases each). The CDR3 has 13 residues. Germline-derived CDR1 and CDR2 are MNHEY and SMNVEV (reference sequence). The CDR3 sequence is CASSVSGRNEQFF. CDR3 nucleotide sequence: TGTGCCAGCAGTGTATCGGGACGCAATGAGCAGTTCTTC.

The chain has TRBV29-1 and TRBJ2-7; TRBD1 or TRBD2 may be the D gene (5 bases each). V was clipped by 7 bases and J by 4 bases, with 14 bases between them. CDR1 SQVTM and CDR2 ANQGSEA come from the germline V gene. CDR3 length: 12 residues. DNA of the CDR3: TGCAGCGCCGGTTGGGGACCTTACGAGCAGTACTTC. Translation gives CSAGWGPYEQYF.

The chain joins TRBV7-9 to TRBJ2-3, with D maybe TRBD2 (6 bases). The CDR3 covers 16 residues. Germline V gene sequence: CDR1 SEHNR, CDR2 FQNEAQ (reference sequence). V gave up 4 bases and J gave up 0 bases, with 14 bases separating them. The CDR3 bases are TGTGCCAGCAGCTCGGGACTCACCTTAAGCACAGATACGCAGTATTTT. Translation gives CASSSGLTLSTDTQYF.

The CDR3 DNA sequence: TGTGCCAGCAGCATAGCTAGCGGGAGGGCCTTTGATGAGCAGTTCTTC. Amino acid sequence: CASSIASGRAFDEQFF. The V call is TRBV9, the J call TRBJ2-1; TRBD2 aligns across 12 bases. Per the germline V gene, CDR1 is SGDLS and CDR2 is YYNGEE. J was trimmed by 8 bases and V by 4 bases; bases with no gene match: 10. This CDR3 has 16 residues.

The chain links TRBV20-1 to TRBJ2-5; no reliable D call. In germline, CDR1 is DFQATT, CDR2 SNEGSKA (reference sequence). CDR3 length: 11 residues. Trimming stripped 0 bases from V and 5 bases from J, with 4 bases between. DNA of the CDR3: TGCAGTGCTAGAGAGGTCGAGACCCAGTACTTC. This gives the protein CSAREVETQYF.

This chain joins TRBV20-1 and TRBJ2-5; maybe TRBD1 (6 bases). V gave up 6 bases and J gave up 0 bases, with 14 bases separating them. The CDR3 extends over 14 amino acids. Germline values: CDR1 DFQATT, CDR2 SNEGSKA (reference sequence). DNA of the CDR3: TGCAGTGCCCCTCCAGGGGATCACCAAGAGACCCAGTACTTC. It is translated as CSAPPGDHQETQYF.

The chain has TRBV19 and TRBJ1-1; D unresolved. Trimming took 6 bases from V and 0 from J, leaving 14 bases between them. The CDR3 has 15 amino acids. From germline, CDR1 is LNHDA and CDR2 SQIVND (reference sequence). In DNA, the CDR3 is TGTGCCAGTAGCTTATGGACGGGAGTGAACACTGAAGCTTTCTTT. It is translated as CASSLWTGVNTEAFF.

V and J are TRBV4-1 and TRBJ2-7, with TRBD2 identical over 11 bases. From germline, CDR1 is MGHRA and CDR2 YSYEKL. V shed 3 bases, J shed 4 bases, and the junction held 14 bases outside the gene matches. CDR3 length: 18 amino acids. The CDR3 sequence is CASSHQTTELAGVYEQYF. Written as DNA, the CDR3 is TGCGCCAGCAGCCATCAAACGACTGAACTAGCGGGGGTGTACGAGCAGTACTTC.